This is a list of T cell receptor beta chains from one sample in a study of T cells in Graves' hyperthyroidism and ophthalmopathy. One entry per CDR3 protein, called by TCRdb with MiXCR from the multiplex PCR reads. This sample has around 350,000 distinct CDR3 sequences, with 15% found just once. Input material: blood. The source of these receptors is a woman aged 60 to 75 with Graves' ophthalmopathy. Each CDR3 is given with its conserved first and last residue. Each record gives: V gene, J gene, D gene, clone size, CDR3 DNA, CDR3 protein. The D gene is left open where the match is weak. Some rows have no size entry. The others give once, few or many, or a class for an expanded clone.

TRBV3-1,TRBJ1-1,TRBD1,many,TGTGCCAGCGGACAGGGGTACACTGAAGCTTTCTTT,CASGQGYTEAFF
TRBV20-1,TRBJ1-1,TRBD1,.,TGCAGTGCTAGCCGGACAGGGGATCTGAACACTGAAGCTTTCTTT,CSASRTGDLNTEAFF
TRBV5-5,TRBJ2-2,.,.,TGTGCCAGCAGCCACGGGGCTTGGGGGGAGCTGTTTTTT,CASSHGAWGELFF
TRBV5-5,TRBJ1-1,.,.,TGTGCCAGCATCGTGGGAGGACTGAACACTGAAGCTTTCTTT,CASIVGGLNTEAFF
TRBV6-1,TRBJ2-2,TRBD1,few,TGTGCCAGCAGCCAGGGGACAGGCCTCACCGGGGAGCTGTTTTTT,CASSQGTGLTGELFF
TRBV7-8,TRBJ2-1,.,many,TGTGCCAGCAGGCAGGAGGGTCGGAATGAGCAGTTCTTC,CASRQEGRNEQFF
TRBV10-3,TRBJ2-1,TRBD2,.,TGTGCCATCAGTGAGCCCCCGAGCCCAGCGGGAGTCGAGCAGTTCTTC,CAISEPPSPAGVEQFF
TRBV10-3,TRBJ2-7,TRBD2,few,TGTGCCATCAGCACTAGCGGCTCCTACGAGCAGTACTTC,CAISTSGSYEQYF
TRBV7-2,TRBJ2-2,.,few,TGTGCCAGCAGCCAGGGCCCGGAGACCGGGGAGCTGTTTTTT,CASSQGPETGELFF
TRBV5-1,TRBJ2-3,.,many,TGCGCCAGCAGCTTAGACGGTCCCACAGATACGCAGTATTTT,CASSLDGPTDTQYF
TRBV7-9,TRBJ1-3,.,.,TGTGCCAGCGCCCTCCCGCGGAGGTTAGGAAACACCATATATTTT,CASALPRRLGNTIYF
TRBV20-1,TRBJ1-6,.,many,TGCAGTGCTAGAGATTTGACGAATTCACCCCTCCACTTT,CSARDLTNSPLHF
TRBV9,TRBJ2-1,.,.,TGTGCCAGCAGCGTAGCCCCCGGAGGGGACCAGGGCGGCAATGAGCAGTTCTTC,CASSVAPGGDQGGNEQFF
TRBV5-1,TRBJ2-3,TRBD2,.,TGCGCCAGCAGCTTGGCCGTGCTAGCGGGAGGGGCCAATACGCAGTATTTT,CASSLAVLAGGANTQYF
TRBV30,TRBJ1-6,.,many,TGTGCCTGGAGTAAGGGCACAGGGAGTTCACCCCTCCACTTT,CAWSKGTGSSPLHF
TRBV27,TRBJ2-2,.,many,TGCGGGGCGAACACCGGGGAGCTGTTTTTT,CGANTGELFF
TRBV28,TRBJ1-1,.,many,TGTGCCAGCAGTTTCGGTGAGTCAAGTGAAGCTTTCTTT,CASSFGESSEAFF
TRBV5-1,TRBJ2-1,TRBD2,few,TGCGCCAGCAAAATAGCGGGAGGCATTTTTGAGCAGTTCTTC,CASKIAGGIFEQFF
TRBV28,TRBJ1-2,.,few,TGTGCCAGCGGGGACACCTCATACACCTTC,CASGDTSYTF
TRBV6-1,TRBJ2-5,.,many,TGTGCCAGCAGTTTTCTCCACAGGGAGGGGATAGAGACCCAGTACTTC,CASSFLHREGIETQYF
TRBV28,TRBJ2-7,.,.,TGTGCCAGCGGCCCAGGGGACCCGGCATACGAGCAGTACTTC,CASGPGDPAYEQYF
TRBV10-2,TRBJ2-3,.,few,TGCGCCAGCAGTGAGTGGCGGCGGACCAGCACAGATACGCAGTATTTT,CASSEWRRTSTDTQYF
TRBV11-2,TRBJ2-3,TRBD2,.,TGTGCCAGCAGCTTAGTAGCGGGTGTCACAGATACGCAGTATTTT,CASSLVAGVTDTQYF
TRBV7-2,TRBJ2-5,.,few,TGTGCCAGCAGCTTTTACAGGCTGCAAGAGACCCAGTACTTC,CASSFYRLQETQYF
TRBV20-1,TRBJ2-5,.,.,TGCAGTGCTAGAGATCAGAGACAGCAAGAGACCCAGTACTTC,CSARDQRQQETQYF
TRBV24-1,TRBJ2-2,.,many,TGTGCCACCAGCCCGCTAAAGAACACCGGGGAGCTGTTTTTT,CATSPLKNTGELFF
TRBV12-3/TRBV12-4,TRBJ2-1,TRBD2,many,TGTGCCAGCAGTATGGGCCTCCTAGCGGGGACCTACAATGAGCAGTTCTTC,CASSMGLLAGTYNEQFF
TRBV10-3,TRBJ2-5,.,.,TGTGCCATCAGTGAGCGAAGGGGTCGGGAGACCCAGTACTTC,CAISERRGRETQYF
TRBV5-1,TRBJ2-2,.,few,TGCGCCAGCAGCATTGGCGGTAGCACCACCGGGGAGCTGTTTTTT,CASSIGGSTTGELFF
TRBV4-1,TRBJ2-7,TRBD2,few,TGCGCCAGCAGCCAAGATCCTGCGGGAGGGCCCCACGAGCAGTACTTC,CASSQDPAGGPHEQYF
TRBV6-5,TRBJ2-1,TRBD2,many,TGTGCCAGCAGTTACTCGTTGCGGGAGGGCCAATCCTACAATGAGCAGTTCTTC,CASSYSLREGQSYNEQFF
TRBV5-1,TRBJ2-2,.,.,TGCGCCAGCAGCTTGGGTAGCGTTAACACCGGGGAGCTGTTTTTT,CASSLGSVNTGELFF
TRBV3-1,TRBJ2-7,TRBD1,.,TGTGCCAGCAGCCAATCCGGACAGGCATACGAGCAGTACTTC,CASSQSGQAYEQYF
TRBV20-1,TRBJ1-4,.,many,TGCAGTGCTAGCGACAGTGGATTTAATGAAAAACTGTTTTTT,CSASDSGFNEKLFF
TRBV7-3,TRBJ2-6,TRBD1,few,TGTGCCAGCAGCCTACAAGGGACAGGGTTGATGGCTGGGGCCAACGTCCTGACTTTC,CASSLQGTGLMAGANVLTF
TRBV12-3/TRBV12-4,TRBJ1-4,TRBD1,few,TGTGCCAGCAGCGAAACAGGGGGCGTAGCTAATGAAAAACTGTTTTTT,CASSETGGVANEKLFF
TRBV7-8,TRBJ2-7,TRBD1,few,TGTGCCAGCAGCCAAAGCCCCGGGACAGGGTTTTACGAGCAGTACTTC,CASSQSPGTGFYEQYF
TRBV2,TRBJ2-7,TRBD1,many,TGTGCCAGTTGCGGGACAGGGTTCAGTGAGCAGTACTTC,CASCGTGFSEQYF
TRBV7-7,TRBJ2-3,.,few,TGTGCTAGCAGCGTACTCTCGGGAGATACGCAGTATTTT,CASSVLSGDTQYF
TRBV12-3/TRBV12-4,TRBJ1-1,.,many,TGTGCCAGCAGTTTCGGGGGAGGGAACACTGAAGCTTTCTTT,CASSFGGGNTEAFF
TRBV20-1,TRBJ2-7,TRBD2,.,TGCAGTGCTCCTCCACCGACTAGCGGGTCAGCCGAGCAGTACTTC,CSAPPPTSGSAEQYF
TRBV28,TRBJ2-7,.,many,TGTGCCAGCAGTTTAATGGGCCCCCCCTACGAGCAGTACTTC,CASSLMGPPYEQYF
TRBV7-6,TRBJ2-1,TRBD1,.,TGTGCCAGCAGCTACACCGGGACAGGGGGGAATGAGCAGTTCTTC,CASSYTGTGGNEQFF
TRBV28,TRBJ2-7,.,many,TGTGCCAGCAGCCTCCAGCGAGGCGAGCAGTACTTC,CASSLQRGEQYF
TRBV29-1,TRBJ2-5,.,many,TGCAGCGTTGACGGACAGACCCCAGAGACCCAGTACTTC,CSVDGQTPETQYF
TRBV7-9,TRBJ2-2,.,many,TGTGCCAGCAGCTTTCTTCTGGCTTCCACCGGGGAGCTGTTTTTT,CASSFLLASTGELFF
TRBV28,TRBJ2-2,TRBD2,many,TGTGCCAGCAGTACCTGGGACTACGGGGGCACCGGGGAGCTGTTTTTT,CASSTWDYGGTGELFF
TRBV27,TRBJ2-1,.,many,TGTGCCAGCAGTTCCTCGACTGTCAATGAGCAGTTCTTC,CASSSSTVNEQFF